This TCR beta chain derives from a study of siplizumab effects on memory and regulatory T cells. Looked up from germline, CDR1 is MNHNY and CDR2 is SVGAGI (reference sequence). J was trimmed by 3 bases and V by 7 bases; bases with no gene match: 9. This CDR3 region has 15 residues. Study-level points and caveats: The authors could not assign a naive or memory phenotype to roughly 75-97% of proliferating CD4+ or CD8+ clones. Proliferating Tregs' suppressive function in siplizumab cultures went unconfirmed. Mapping to unstimulated subsets was achieved for only a minor fraction of alloreactive clones.

Assaying covered roughly 100,000 TCR templates per sample. TCRdb's table, derived via immunoSEQ multiplex PCR, lists solely in-frame clones and lacks some. Among fewer than 120,000 clones listed, over 85% were seen once. The sample holds a few counts of this clone. Antigen: not known. The chain employs TRBV6-6 and TRBJ1-3; 7 nucleotides align to TRBD1. The clonotype originates from a human donor in good health. The sequenced sample was CD4+ T cells sorted from blood. In DNA form, the CDR3 reads TGTGCCAGCACAAAACTGACAGGGATTGGAAACACCATATATTTT. It yields the protein CASTKLTGIGNTIYF.